This T cell receptor beta chain was profiled in a study of PD-1 blockade in classical Hodgkin lymphoma. In the study overall: With a 2-week interval, patients received intravenous nivolumab at 3 mg/kg. Broader study findings: Exclusion was the outcome for patients who began nivolumab under 1 year after ASCT. Relative to healthy donors, newly diagnosed patients reportedly had lower baseline TCR diversity, which was reported as lower still in relapsed/refractory patients.

Libraries were prepared by immunoSEQ multiplex PCR; TCRdb keeps only in-frame clonotypes and omits some of them. The sample shows some 46,000 clones, 80% of them seen only once. Relapse was seen in all patients after autologous stem cell transplantation, and brentuximab vedotin exposure was variable. This clone was counted a single time. What it recognizes is unknown. This receptor was obtained from a human donor with classical Hodgkin lymphoma. The input for sequencing was peripheral blood mononuclear cells (PBMCs), taken before the second cycle of nivolumab.

This CDR3 reads CASSEESRNTEAFF. CDR3 nucleotide sequence: TGTGCCAGCAGCGAAGAATCTCGGAACACTGAAGCTTTCTTT. The genes are TRBV7-9 and TRBJ1-1; D gene unclear. From germline, CDR1 is SEHNR and CDR2 FQNEAQ (reference sequence). V lost 5 bases and J 1 base, leaving 11 bases between the germline ends. CDR3 size: 14 residues.